This is a list of T cell receptor beta chains from one sample in a study of preoperative IRX-2 immunotherapy in early breast cancer. The protocol was immunoSEQ multiplex PCR, while the TCRdb copy is restricted to in-frame clones and leaves out a portion. In the table there are tens of thousands of clones, more than 90% of which are singletons. This specimen was taken from a patient treated with IRX-2 immunotherapy. The receptors were sampled from a human donor with breast cancer. Each CDR3 is given without its conserved first and last residue. A D gene is named only where the DNA matches it firmly. A clone size is listed for some rows: how often the clone was seen (once, few, many), or a class if it is expanded.

TRBD2	NA	TRBV5-6	TRBJ2-1	ASSRSGGNNEQF
NA	NA	TRBV7-9	TRBJ2-7	ASSYRGGGLAYEQY
TRBD1	NA	TRBV7-8	TRBJ1-5	ASSLGGQGARYQPQH
NA	NA	TRBV18	TRBJ1-4	ASSLSQGGEKLF
TRBD1	NA	TRBV2	TRBJ1-2	AIARDRVDYT
NA	NA	TRBV7-2	TRBJ2-1	ASSYRQGWGNNEQF
NA	NA	TRBV4-3	TRBJ2-7	ASSQDVSGVYEQY
NA	NA	TRBV6-5	TRBJ1-5	ASSLDRGGNQPQH
NA	NA	TRBV19	TRBJ2-2	ASTIGGGLGGELF
NA	once	TRBV19	TRBJ2-3	ASSSAHAMADTQY
TRBD2	NA	TRBV2	TRBJ2-2	ASKRTSGPWELF
TRBD1	NA	TRBV7-9	TRBJ2-1	ASRPGQTYNEQF
TRBD1	NA	TRBV5-5	TRBJ1-4	ASSLGTGDEKLF
NA	NA	TRBV18	TRBJ1-5	ASEQEFGQPQH
TRBD1	NA	TRBV5-8	TRBJ2-6	AGRDRGRPGANVLT
NA	NA	TRBV9	TRBJ2-7	ASSPAPGTNYEQY
NA	NA	TRBV28	TRBJ2-5	ASSRGHRTSGETQY
NA	NA	TRBV30	TRBJ1-5	AWTVGNNQPQH
TRBD1	NA	TRBV4-2	TRBJ2-7	ASSRDRDNEQY
NA	NA	TRBV5-1	TRBJ2-7	ASYQPGTSFYEQY
NA	NA	TRBV16	TRBJ2-7	ASSPLDEQY
NA	few	TRBV6-1	TRBJ2-7	ASSGQGLDGNEQY
TRBD2	NA	TRBV10-1	TRBJ2-1	ATASGGLSSYNEQF
TRBD1	NA	TRBV6-5	TRBJ2-2	ASSAGQGGGELF
TRBD1	NA	TRBV19	TRBJ1-5	ASQGAFGQPQH
NA	NA	TRBV19	TRBJ2-3	ASSMGTDTQY
NA	once	TRBV7-8	TRBJ2-3	ASSLFGSGGGITDTQY
TRBD1	few	TRBV7-2	TRBJ1-3	ASSLVPGGGNTIY
TRBD1	once	TRBV4-1	TRBJ2-7	ASSHPGGTDEQY